A selection of T cell receptor beta chains follows, all from one sample in a study of T cell clones after liver transplantation. TCRdb's table, derived via immunoSEQ multiplex PCR, lists solely in-frame clones and lacks some. This sample has around 97,000 clones; roughly 80% occur once, and the top ten carry roughly 2.8%. Sequences were derived from CD4+ T cells from blood, sampled around 50 months after liver transplant. Receptors originate from a human patient who received a liver transplant. The graft donor may be the source of some T cells. Each CDR3 is given with its conserved first and last residue. A D gene is named only where the DNA matches it firmly. Rows may omit the clone size; those that give it use once, few, many or a size class.

j_gene: TRBJ1-5
v_gene: TRBV11-3
d_gene: .
abundance: .
CDR3aa: CASSLGTNQPQHF
CDR3nt: TGTGCCAGCAGCTTAGGGACCAATCAGCCCCAGCATTTT

j_gene: TRBJ1-4
v_gene: TRBV14
d_gene: .
abundance: once
CDR3aa: CASSQDPGLLNEKLFF
CDR3nt: TGTGCCAGCAGCCAAGATCCGGGACTTCTAAATGAAAAACTGTTTTTT

j_gene: TRBJ2-2
v_gene: TRBV2
d_gene: TRBD1
abundance: .
CDR3aa: CASSPFTGANTGELFF
CDR3nt: TGTGCCAGCAGTCCATTTACAGGGGCGAACACCGGGGAGCTGTTTTTT

j_gene: TRBJ2-7
v_gene: TRBV29-1
d_gene: .
abundance: .
CDR3aa: CSVGAAYYEQYF
CDR3nt: TGCAGCGTTGGCGCAGCCTACTACGAGCAGTACTTC

j_gene: TRBJ2-7
v_gene: TRBV7-9
d_gene: .
abundance: few
CDR3aa: CAAGQSSYEQYF
CDR3nt: TGTGCGGCGGGACAGAGCTCCTACGAGCAGTACTTC

j_gene: TRBJ1-3
v_gene: TRBV25-1
d_gene: .
abundance: .
CDR3aa: CASSPGNTIYF
CDR3nt: TGTGCCAGCAGTCCTGGAAACACCATATATTTT

j_gene: TRBJ2-1
v_gene: TRBV30
d_gene: TRBD2
abundance: .
CDR3aa: CAWSTGGRGTFF
CDR3nt: TGTGCCTGGAGTACCGGCGGGAGGGGAACGTTCTTC

j_gene: TRBJ2-3
v_gene: TRBV19
d_gene: .
abundance: .
CDR3aa: CASSIGGSSTDTQYF
CDR3nt: TGTGCCAGTAGTATCGGCGGGTCAAGCACAGATACGCAGTATTTT

j_gene: TRBJ2-5
v_gene: TRBV7-8
d_gene: .
abundance: .
CDR3aa: CASSSPGRGQETQYF
CDR3nt: TGTGCCAGCAGCTCCCCGGGTAGGGGTCAAGAGACCCAGTACTTC

j_gene: TRBJ1-2
v_gene: TRBV4-2
d_gene: .
abundance: .
CDR3aa: CASSQEGSGYYGYTF
CDR3nt: TGTGCCAGCAGCCAAGAAGGGTCAGGGTACTATGGCTACACCTTC

j_gene: TRBJ1-1
v_gene: TRBV7-3
d_gene: .
abundance: .
CDR3aa: CASSKQANTEAFF
CDR3nt: TGTGCCAGCAGCAAGCAGGCAAACACTGAAGCTTTCTTT

j_gene: TRBJ2-1
v_gene: TRBV14
d_gene: .
abundance: .
CDR3aa: CASSQVLGNEQFF
CDR3nt: TGTGCCAGCAGCCAAGTGCTGGGAAATGAGCAGTTCTTC

j_gene: TRBJ2-1
v_gene: TRBV29-1
d_gene: TRBD2
abundance: .
CDR3aa: CSVDSSGIYNEQFF
CDR3nt: TGCAGCGTTGATTCTAGCGGGATCTACAATGAGCAGTTCTTC

j_gene: TRBJ1-1
v_gene: TRBV2
d_gene: TRBD1
abundance: .
CDR3aa: CASRGTANTEAFF
CDR3nt: TGTGCCAGCAGGGGGACAGCGAACACTGAAGCTTTCTTT

j_gene: TRBJ2-7
v_gene: TRBV27
d_gene: .
abundance: .
CDR3aa: CASRVTGPLGEQYF
CDR3nt: TGTGCCAGCCGGGTGACGGGACCCCTCGGCGAGCAGTACTTC

j_gene: TRBJ1-2
v_gene: TRBV2
d_gene: TRBD1
abundance: .
CDR3aa: CASRTSGTGVSGYTF
CDR3nt: TGTGCCAGCAGGACTTCCGGGACAGGGGTTTCTGGCTACACCTTC

j_gene: TRBJ2-5
v_gene: TRBV10-3
d_gene: TRBD2
abundance: .
CDR3aa: CAISETSGSETQYF
CDR3nt: TGTGCCATCAGTGAGACTAGCGGGAGTGAGACCCAGTACTTC

j_gene: TRBJ2-4
v_gene: TRBV5-4
d_gene: .
abundance: .
CDR3aa: CASSLGSGQLAKNIQYF
CDR3nt: TGTGCCAGCAGCTTAGGTTCGGGGCAACTAGCCAAAAACATTCAGTACTTC

j_gene: TRBJ2-7
v_gene: TRBV29-1
d_gene: .
abundance: .
CDR3aa: CSVTANSYEQYF
CDR3nt: TGCAGCGTTACGGCTAACTCCTACGAGCAGTACTTC

j_gene: TRBJ1-5
v_gene: TRBV10-1
d_gene: .
abundance: .
CDR3aa: CASNLQGRPHSSNQPQHF
CDR3nt: TGCGCCAGCAACTTACAGGGCAGGCCCCACTCAAGCAATCAGCCCCAGCATTTT

j_gene: TRBJ2-7
v_gene: TRBV19
d_gene: TRBD1
abundance: .
CDR3aa: CASSISPRGRGLHEQYF
CDR3nt: TGTGCCAGTAGTATTTCCCCCAGGGGCAGGGGGCTCCACGAGCAGTACTTC

j_gene: TRBJ1-3
v_gene: TRBV7-9
d_gene: .
abundance: .
CDR3aa: CASSLLGSTIYF
CDR3nt: TGTGCCAGCAGCCTTCTTGGGAGCACCATATATTTT